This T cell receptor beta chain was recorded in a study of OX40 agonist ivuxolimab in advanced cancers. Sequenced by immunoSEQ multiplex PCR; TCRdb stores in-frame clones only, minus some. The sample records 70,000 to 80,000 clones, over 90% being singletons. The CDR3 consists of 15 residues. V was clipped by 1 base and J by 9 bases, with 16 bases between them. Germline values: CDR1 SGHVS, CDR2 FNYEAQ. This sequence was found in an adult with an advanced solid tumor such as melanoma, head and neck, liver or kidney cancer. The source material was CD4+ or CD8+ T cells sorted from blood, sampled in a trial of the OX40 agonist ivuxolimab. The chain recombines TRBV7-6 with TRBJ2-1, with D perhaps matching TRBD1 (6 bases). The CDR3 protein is CASSLDAGGSGEQFF. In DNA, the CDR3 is TGTGCCAGCAGCTTAGATGCTGGGGGCAGTGGTGAGCAGTTCTTC.